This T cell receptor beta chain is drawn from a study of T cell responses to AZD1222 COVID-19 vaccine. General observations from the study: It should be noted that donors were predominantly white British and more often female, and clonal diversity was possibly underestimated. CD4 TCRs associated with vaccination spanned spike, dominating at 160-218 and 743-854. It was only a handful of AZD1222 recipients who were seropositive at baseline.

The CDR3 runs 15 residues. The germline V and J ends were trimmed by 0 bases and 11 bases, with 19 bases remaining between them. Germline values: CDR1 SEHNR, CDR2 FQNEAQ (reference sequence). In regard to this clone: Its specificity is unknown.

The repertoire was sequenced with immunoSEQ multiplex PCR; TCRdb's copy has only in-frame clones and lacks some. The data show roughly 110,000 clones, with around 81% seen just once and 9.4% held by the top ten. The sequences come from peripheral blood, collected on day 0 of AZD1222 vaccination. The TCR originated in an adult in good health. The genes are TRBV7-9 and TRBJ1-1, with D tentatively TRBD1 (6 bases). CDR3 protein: CASSLAGSGGDSAFF. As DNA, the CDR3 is TGTGCCAGCAGCTTAGCGGGGAGTGGGGGCGACTCTGCTTTCTTT.